What follows are 23 T cell receptor beta chains derived from one specimen sequenced in a study of synovial regulatory T cells in juvenile arthritis. Sequencing used immunoSEQ multiplex PCR; TCRdb keeps in-frame clones, though not all of them. The sample features roughly 6,400 clones, with 0.5% to 0.65% in its top ten. The specimen was Treg cells from blood. Subset here: remaining (HLA-DR-negative) circulating blood Treg cells. All receptors come from a donor aged 2-35 years with juvenile idiopathic arthritis.

This chain links TRBV10-1 with TRBJ2-7; the D call from TCRdb, TRBD2, cannot be confirmed without DNA. Germline CDR1 and CDR2: WNHNN and SYGVQD (reference sequence). CDR3 length equals 13 residues. No DNA has been recorded. CDR3 region: CASRASPSYEQYF.

This chain uses TRBV5-1 with TRBJ1-1. Germline assignment: CDR1 SGHRS and CDR2 YFSETQ. The CDR3 sequence is 15 residues long. The record lacks a DNA sequence. The CDR3 loop is CASSLNYPTGRGAFF.

The chain uses TRBV5-6 and TRBJ1-2. This CDR3 has 16 amino acids. Only the protein sequence is given. CDR1 is SGHDT and CDR2 is YYEEEE in the germline V gene. CDR3 sequence reads: CASSRPQVAGTGGYTF.

V usage is TRBV19 and J usage is TRBJ1-2; there is no DNA to check the TCRdb D call of TRBD1. Per the germline V gene, CDR1 is LNHDA and CDR2 is SQIVND (reference sequence). The CDR3 loop spans 16 amino acids. The coding DNA is unavailable. CDR3 sequence reads: CASSIGPNQPNYGYTF.

This chain joins TRBV5-4 and TRBJ1-2. The CDR3 extends over 15 amino acids. No DNA sequence was recorded. CDR1 is SGHNT, CDR2 YYREEE, per germline (reference sequence). CDR3 residues: CASWGFNEPTWGYTF.

The chain employs TRBV5-1 and TRBJ2-5; TCRdb picks TRBD1, but there is no DNA to check that call. The CDR3 is 14 residues long. No DNA appears here. The germline CDR1 and CDR2 sequences are SGHRS and YFSETQ. The CDR3 sequence is CASSLQVLAETQYF. Looking up the rest from reference TRBV5-1 and TRBJ2-5 gives the full variable domain: KAGVTQTPRYLIKTRGQQVTLSCSPISGHRSVSWYQQTPGQGLQFLFEYFSETQRNKGNFPGRFSGRQFSNSRSEMNVSTLELGDSALYLCASSLQVLAETQYFGPGTRLLVL.

V is TRBV18 and J is TRBJ2-1; absent DNA, TCRdb's TRBD2 call cannot be checked. The CDR3 runs to 14 residues. Only the protein is on record. CDR1 KGHSH and CDR2 LQKENI come from the germline V gene. This CDR3 reads CASSVFGSYNEQFF.

This rearrangement joins TRBV4-2 to TRBJ2-7; TCRdb lists TRBD2, though no DNA is available to test this call. Germline V lookup: CDR1 LGHNA, CDR2 YNFKEQ. This CDR3 region has 14 residues. No DNA sequence is on record. CDR3 protein: CASSQDQTSYEQYF.

The chain uses TRBV6-1 and TRBJ2-7; TCRdb's D call, TRBD1, is unchecked because there is no DNA. There are 14 residues in the CDR3. Only the protein is available. Germline-derived CDR1 and CDR2 are MNHNS and SASEGT. CDR3 protein: CASSGTLRPYEQYF.

The gene calls are TRBV27 and TRBJ2-5; TCRdb gives TRBD1 as the D gene, but with no DNA this cannot be confirmed. This CDR3 has 16 amino acids. DNA is not on record. Germline assignment: CDR1 MNHEY and CDR2 SMNVEV (reference sequence). CDR3 amino acids: CASSLLGGTGLETQYF.

The chain joins TRBV27 to TRBJ2-3; TCRdb returns TRBD2, unconfirmable since there is no DNA. Germline values: CDR1 MNHEY, CDR2 SMNVEV (reference sequence). The CDR3 is 14 amino acids. The DNA is not on file. This CDR3 reads CASSLFRYADTQYF.

The J gene is TRBJ2-7, the V gene TRBV11-2; with no DNA, the TCRdb D assignment of TRBD2 cannot be verified. CDR1 is SGHAT, CDR2 FQNNGV, per germline. This CDR3 is built from 17 residues. Only the protein sequence is given. This CDR3 reads CASSPNHILAETYEQYF.

The V and J genes are TRBV15 and TRBJ2-1; TCRdb's D call, TRBD1, is unchecked because there is no DNA. The germline gives CDR1 LNHNV, CDR2 YYDKDF (reference sequence). The CDR3 is 15 residues long. No DNA is given. This CDR3 reads CATSREQGFYNEQFF.

The gene calls are TRBV7-9 and TRBJ2-1; TCRdb's D gene call, TRBD2, goes unchecked for lack of DNA. Per the germline V gene, CDR1 is SEHNR and CDR2 is FQNEAQ (reference sequence). The CDR3 runs to 10 residues. No DNA is given. This CDR3 is CASSFVLQFF.

The V gene is TRBV7-9, the J gene TRBJ2-7; TCRdb designates TRBD1, a call that cannot be tested without DNA. This CDR3 has 15 residues. No DNA sequence was recorded. Germline CDR1 SEHNR, CDR2 FQNEAQ (reference sequence). The CDR3: CASSLAEQSSYEQYF.

The chain employs TRBV27 and TRBJ2-2. Germline loops: CDR1 MNHEY, CDR2 SMNVEV (reference sequence). The CDR3 extends over 14 amino acids. There is no recorded DNA. The CDR3 spells CASRSPHNTGELFF.

The gene calls are TRBV7-2 and TRBJ1-2; the D call from TCRdb, TRBD1, cannot be confirmed without DNA. Germline CDR1 is SGHTA and CDR2 is FQGNSA. The CDR3 runs 14 residues. No coding sequence is recorded. CDR3 protein: CASSSRQGAEGYTF.

V gene TRBV18 combines with J gene TRBJ1-1; there is no DNA to check the TCRdb D call of TRBD1. Germline V gives CDR1 KGHSH, CDR2 LQKENI. This CDR3 comprises 16 residues. Only the protein sequence is given. This CDR3 reads CASSPRPRAMNTEAFF.

This sequence joins TRBV5-1 and TRBJ2-1. Per germline, CDR1 SGHRS and CDR2 YFSETQ. CDR3 length: 14 residues. This entry has no DNA. CDR3 protein: CASSPASWGNEQFF.

The chain employs TRBV5-1 and TRBJ2-1; TCRdb's D gene call, TRBD2, goes unchecked for lack of DNA. Germline CDR1 SGHRS, CDR2 YFSETQ. The CDR3 runs to 13 residues. No DNA has been recorded. The CDR3: CASRLAAYNEQLF.

V and J are TRBV28 and TRBJ2-1. CDR1 is MDHEN and CDR2 is SYDVKM in the germline V gene. The CDR3 length is 12 residues. Only the protein sequence is given. The CDR3 sequence is CASSLEGNEQFF.

The CDR3 protein is CASRYYGYTF. The gene calls are TRBV2 and TRBJ1-2. Per the germline V gene, CDR1 is SNHLY and CDR2 is FYNNEI. The CDR3 consists of 10 residues. No DNA was logged. Based on the CDR3 plus reference TRBV2 and TRBJ1-2, the full variable domain is EPEVTQTPSHQVTQMGQEVILRCVPISNHLYFYWYRQILGQKVEFLVSFYNNEISEKSEIFDDQFSVERPDGSNFTLKIRSTKLEDSAMYFCASRYYGYTFGSGTRLTVV.

This chain connects TRBV7-8 to TRBJ1-2; TCRdb's D gene call, TRBD1, goes unchecked for lack of DNA. The CDR3 is 14 residues long. The coding DNA is unavailable. In germline, CDR1 is SGHVS, CDR2 FQNEAQ. CDR3 protein: CASTEGAWAYGYTF.